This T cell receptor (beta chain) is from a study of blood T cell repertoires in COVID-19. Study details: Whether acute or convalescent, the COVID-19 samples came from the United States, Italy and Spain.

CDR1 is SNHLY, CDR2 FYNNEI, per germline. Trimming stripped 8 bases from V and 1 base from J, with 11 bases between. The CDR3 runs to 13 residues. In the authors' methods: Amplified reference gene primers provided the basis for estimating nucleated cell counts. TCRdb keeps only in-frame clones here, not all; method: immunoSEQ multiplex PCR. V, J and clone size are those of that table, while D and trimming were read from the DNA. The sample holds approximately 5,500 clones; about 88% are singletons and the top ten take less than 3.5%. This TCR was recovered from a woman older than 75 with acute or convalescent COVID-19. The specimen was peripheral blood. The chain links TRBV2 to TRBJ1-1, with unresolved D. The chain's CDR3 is CASGREPNTEAFF. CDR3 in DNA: TGTGCCAGCGGGAGGGAACCGAACACTGAAGCTTTCTTT. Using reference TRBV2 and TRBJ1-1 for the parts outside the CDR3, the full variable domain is EPEVTQTPSHQVTQMGQEVILRCVPISNHLYFYWYRQILGQKVEFLVSFYNNEISEKSEIFDDQFSVERPDGSNFTLKIRSTKLEDSAMYFCASGREPNTEAFFGQGTRLTVV.